This entry is about one T cell receptor (beta chain). This sample was included in a study of blood T cell repertoires in COVID-19. Overall study: Sources were T cells, B-cell-depleted T cells, or PBMCs; the material itself was cDNA or gDNA.

Cohort assignment relied on participant-reported clinical history. Two negative PCRs, clearance, or symptom resolution had been documented for recovered Cohort 3 donors. In the authors' workflow: Nucleated cell counts were estimated from reference gene primer amplification. Libraries were prepared by immunoSEQ multiplex PCR; TCRdb keeps only in-frame clonotypes and omits some of them. The V and J calls and clone size were taken over from that table, and D and trimming were inferred from the DNA. The sample records over 150,000 clones, 80% being singletons. The CDR3 spans 15 residues. Deletions cut 4 bases from V and 0 bases from J, with 12 bases between. The germline CDR1 and CDR2 sequences are KGHSH and LQKENI.

The rearrangement joins TRBV18 to TRBJ1-1, with D tentatively TRBD1 (6 bases). The sequenced material came from PBMCs or T cells enriched from blood (not recorded which). This TCR derives from a woman aged 60-75 years who had recovered from COVID-19. The CDR3 sequence: CASSHRTDLNTEAFF. CDR3 nucleotide sequence: TGTGCCAGCTCACATAGGACAGATCTGAACACTGAAGCTTTCTTT.